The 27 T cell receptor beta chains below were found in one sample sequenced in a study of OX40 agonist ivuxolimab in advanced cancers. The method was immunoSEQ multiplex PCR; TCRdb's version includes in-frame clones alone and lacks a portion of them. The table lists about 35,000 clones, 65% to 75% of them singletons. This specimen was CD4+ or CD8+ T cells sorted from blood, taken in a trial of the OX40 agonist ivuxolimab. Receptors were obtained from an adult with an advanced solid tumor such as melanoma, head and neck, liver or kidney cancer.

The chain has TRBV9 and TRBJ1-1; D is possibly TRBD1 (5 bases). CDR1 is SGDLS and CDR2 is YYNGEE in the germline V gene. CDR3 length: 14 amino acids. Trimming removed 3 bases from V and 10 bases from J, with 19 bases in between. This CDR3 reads CASSAPGTGGGAFF. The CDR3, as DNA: TGTGCCAGCAGCGCCCCCGGGACCGGGGGTGGAGCTTTCTTT.

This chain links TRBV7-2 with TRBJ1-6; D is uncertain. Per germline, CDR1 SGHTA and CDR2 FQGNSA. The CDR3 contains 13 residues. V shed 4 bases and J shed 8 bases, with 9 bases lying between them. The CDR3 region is CASSSGAYSPLHF. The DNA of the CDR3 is TGTGCCAGCAGCTCAGGTGCTTATTCACCCCTCCACTTT.

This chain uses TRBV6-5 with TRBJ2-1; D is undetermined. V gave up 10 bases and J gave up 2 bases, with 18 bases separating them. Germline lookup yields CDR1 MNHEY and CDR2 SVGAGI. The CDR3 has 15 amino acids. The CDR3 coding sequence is TGTGCCACCCGAATTATGAGTCGTGCCTACAATGAGCAGTTCTTC. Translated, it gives CATRIMSRAYNEQFF.

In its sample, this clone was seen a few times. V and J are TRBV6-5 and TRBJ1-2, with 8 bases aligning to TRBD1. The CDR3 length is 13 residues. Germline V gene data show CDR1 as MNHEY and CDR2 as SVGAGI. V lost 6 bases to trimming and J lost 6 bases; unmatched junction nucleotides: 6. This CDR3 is CASSRPTGDGYTF. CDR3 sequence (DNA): TGTGCCAGCAGCCGCCCGACAGGGGATGGCTACACCTTC.

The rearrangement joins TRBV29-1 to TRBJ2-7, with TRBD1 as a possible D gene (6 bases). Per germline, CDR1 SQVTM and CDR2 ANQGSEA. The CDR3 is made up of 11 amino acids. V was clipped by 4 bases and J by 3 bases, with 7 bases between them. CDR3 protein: CSVGDIYEQYF. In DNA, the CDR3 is TGCAGCGTTGGGGACATCTACGAGCAGTACTTC.

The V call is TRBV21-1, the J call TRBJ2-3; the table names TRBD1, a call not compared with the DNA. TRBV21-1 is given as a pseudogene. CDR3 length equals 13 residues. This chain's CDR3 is CASSQQGIDTQYF. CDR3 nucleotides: TGTGCCAGCAGCCAACAGGGGATAGATACGCAGTATTTT.

DNA for the CDR3: TGTGCCAGCAGACGACAGGGTCCGGACACCGGGGAGCTGTTTTTT. Its protein is CASRRQGPDTGELFF. The genes are TRBV6-6 and TRBJ2-2; 7 nucleotides agree with TRBD1. The CDR3 runs 15 residues. Germline CDR1 MNHNY, CDR2 SVGAGI (reference sequence). V shed 6 bases and J 3 bases; nucleotides not matched to a gene: 7.

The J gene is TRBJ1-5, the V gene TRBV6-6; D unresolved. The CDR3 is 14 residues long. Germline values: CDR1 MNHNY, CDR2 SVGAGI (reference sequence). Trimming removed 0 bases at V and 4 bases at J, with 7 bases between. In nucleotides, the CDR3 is TGTGCCAGCAGTTACTCATGGGTAAATCAGCCCCAGCATTTT. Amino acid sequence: CASSYSWVNQPQHF.

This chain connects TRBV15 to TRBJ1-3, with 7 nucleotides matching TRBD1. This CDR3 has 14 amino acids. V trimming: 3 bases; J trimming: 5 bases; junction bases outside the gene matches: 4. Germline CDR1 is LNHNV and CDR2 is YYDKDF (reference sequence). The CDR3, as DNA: TGTGCCACCAGCAGCGAGGGGGCTCGAAACACCATATATTTT. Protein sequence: CATSSEGARNTIYF.

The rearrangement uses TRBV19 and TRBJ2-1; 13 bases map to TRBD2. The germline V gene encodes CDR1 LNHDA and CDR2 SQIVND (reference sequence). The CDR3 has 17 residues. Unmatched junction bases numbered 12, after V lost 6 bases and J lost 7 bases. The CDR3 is CASSLRRGTSGENEQFF. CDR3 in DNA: TGTGCCAGTAGCCTTCGACGAGGGACTAGCGGGGAGAATGAGCAGTTCTTC.

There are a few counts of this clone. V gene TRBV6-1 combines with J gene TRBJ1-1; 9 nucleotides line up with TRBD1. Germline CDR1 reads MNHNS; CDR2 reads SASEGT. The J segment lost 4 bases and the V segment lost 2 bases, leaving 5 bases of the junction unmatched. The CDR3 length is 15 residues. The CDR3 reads CASSEWGTGLTEAFF. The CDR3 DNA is TGTGCCAGCAGTGAATGGGGGACAGGGCTCACTGAAGCTTTCTTT.

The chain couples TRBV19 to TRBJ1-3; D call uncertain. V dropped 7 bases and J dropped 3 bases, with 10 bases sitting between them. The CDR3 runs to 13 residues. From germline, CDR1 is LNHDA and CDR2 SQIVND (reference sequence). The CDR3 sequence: CASNIALGNTIYF. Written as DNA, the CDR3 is TGTGCCAGTAATATTGCTCTTGGAAACACCATATATTTT.

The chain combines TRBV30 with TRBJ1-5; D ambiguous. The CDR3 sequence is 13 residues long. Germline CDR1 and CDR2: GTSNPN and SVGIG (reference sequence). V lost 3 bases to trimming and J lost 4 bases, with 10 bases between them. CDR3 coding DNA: TGTGCCTGGAGCCGACGGCCGAATCAGCCCCAGCATTTT. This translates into CAWSRRPNQPQHF.

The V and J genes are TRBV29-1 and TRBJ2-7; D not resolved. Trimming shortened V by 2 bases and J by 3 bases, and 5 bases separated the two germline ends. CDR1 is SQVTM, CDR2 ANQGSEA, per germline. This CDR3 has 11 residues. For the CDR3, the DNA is TGCAGCGTTGAAATCGGCTACGAGCAGTACTTC. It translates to CSVEIGYEQYF.

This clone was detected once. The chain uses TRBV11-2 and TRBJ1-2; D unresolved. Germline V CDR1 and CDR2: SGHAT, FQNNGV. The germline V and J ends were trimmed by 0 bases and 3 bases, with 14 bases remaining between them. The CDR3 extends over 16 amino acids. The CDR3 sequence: CASSLDHQPFDYGYTF. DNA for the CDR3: TGTGCCAGCAGCTTAGATCACCAGCCCTTCGACTATGGCTACACCTTC.

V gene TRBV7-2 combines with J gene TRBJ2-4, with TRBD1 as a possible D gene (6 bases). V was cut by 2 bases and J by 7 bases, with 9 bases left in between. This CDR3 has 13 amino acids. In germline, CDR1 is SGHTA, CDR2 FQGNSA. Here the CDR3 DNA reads TGTGCCAGCAGCTTAATAACAGGGAACATTCAGTACTTC. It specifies CASSLITGNIQYF.

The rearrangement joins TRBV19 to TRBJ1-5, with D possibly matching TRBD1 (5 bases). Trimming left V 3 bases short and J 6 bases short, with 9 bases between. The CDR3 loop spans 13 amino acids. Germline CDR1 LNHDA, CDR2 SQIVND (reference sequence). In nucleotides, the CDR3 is TGTGCCAGTAGTATGGGTAGGGGTCAGCCCCAGCATTTT. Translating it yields CASSMGRGQPQHF.

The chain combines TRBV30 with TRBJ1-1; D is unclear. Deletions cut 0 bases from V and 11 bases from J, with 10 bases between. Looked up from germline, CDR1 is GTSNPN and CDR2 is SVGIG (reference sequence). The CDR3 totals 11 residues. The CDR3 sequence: CAWSVQGYAFF. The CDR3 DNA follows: TGTGCCTGGAGTGTACAAGGGTATGCTTTCTTT.

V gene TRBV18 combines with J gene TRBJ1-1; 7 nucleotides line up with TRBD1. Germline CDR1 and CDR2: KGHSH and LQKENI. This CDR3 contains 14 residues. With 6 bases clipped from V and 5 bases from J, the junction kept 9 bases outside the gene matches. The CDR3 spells CASSQSGGNTEAFF. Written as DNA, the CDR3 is TGTGCCAGCTCCCAATCAGGGGGTAATACTGAAGCTTTCTTT.

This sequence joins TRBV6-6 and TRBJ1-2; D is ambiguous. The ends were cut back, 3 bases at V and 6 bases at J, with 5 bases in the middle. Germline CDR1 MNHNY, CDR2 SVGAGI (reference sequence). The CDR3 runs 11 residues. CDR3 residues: CASSYWDGYTF. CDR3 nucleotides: TGTGCCAGCAGTTATTGGGATGGCTACACCTTC.

This CDR3 is CASSIEGRGMNTEAFF. CDR3 in DNA: TGTGCCAGTAGTATAGAGGGGCGGGGAATGAACACTGAAGCTTTCTTT. The rearrangement links TRBV19 to TRBJ1-1; a possible D gene is TRBD1 (5 bases). Germline V CDR1 and CDR2: LNHDA, SQIVND (reference sequence). This CDR3 region has 16 residues. V lost 0 bases and J lost 0, with 11 bases in between.

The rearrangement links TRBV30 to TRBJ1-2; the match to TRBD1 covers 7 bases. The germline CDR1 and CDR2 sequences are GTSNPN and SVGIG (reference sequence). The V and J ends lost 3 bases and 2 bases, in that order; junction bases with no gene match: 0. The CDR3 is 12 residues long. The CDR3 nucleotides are TGTGCCTGGAGCAGGGGGAACTATGGCTACACCTTC. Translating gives CAWSRGNYGYTF.

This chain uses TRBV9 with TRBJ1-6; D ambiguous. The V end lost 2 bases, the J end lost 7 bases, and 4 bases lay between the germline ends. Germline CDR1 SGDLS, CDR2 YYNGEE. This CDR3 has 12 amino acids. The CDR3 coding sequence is TGTGCCAGCAGCGTTTTAAATTCACCCCTCCACTTT. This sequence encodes CASSVLNSPLHF. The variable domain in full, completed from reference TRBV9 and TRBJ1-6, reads DSGVTQTPKHLITATGQRVTLRCSPRSGDLSVYWYQQSLDQGLQFLIQYYNGEERAKGNILERFSAQQFPDLHSELNLSSLELGDSALYFCASSVLNSPLHFGNGTRLTVT.

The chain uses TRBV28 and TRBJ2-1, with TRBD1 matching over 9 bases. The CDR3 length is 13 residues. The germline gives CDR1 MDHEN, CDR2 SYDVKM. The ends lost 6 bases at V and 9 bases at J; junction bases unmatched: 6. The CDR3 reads CASSRDRAREQFF. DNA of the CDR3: TGTGCCAGCAGCCGGGACAGGGCCCGTGAGCAGTTCTTC.

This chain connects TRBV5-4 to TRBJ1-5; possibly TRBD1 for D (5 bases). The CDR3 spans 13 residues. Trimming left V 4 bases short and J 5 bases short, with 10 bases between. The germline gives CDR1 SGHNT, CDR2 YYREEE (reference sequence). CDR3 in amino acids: CASSQSRDQPQHF. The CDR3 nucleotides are TGTGCCAGCAGCCAAAGCAGGGATCAGCCCCAGCATTTT.

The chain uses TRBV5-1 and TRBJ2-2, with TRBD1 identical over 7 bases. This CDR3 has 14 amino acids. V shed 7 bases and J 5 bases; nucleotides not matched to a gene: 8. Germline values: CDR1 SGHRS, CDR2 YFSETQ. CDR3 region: CASGRGGETGELFF. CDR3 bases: TGCGCCAGCGGACGAGGGGGCGAAACCGGGGAGCTGTTTTTT.

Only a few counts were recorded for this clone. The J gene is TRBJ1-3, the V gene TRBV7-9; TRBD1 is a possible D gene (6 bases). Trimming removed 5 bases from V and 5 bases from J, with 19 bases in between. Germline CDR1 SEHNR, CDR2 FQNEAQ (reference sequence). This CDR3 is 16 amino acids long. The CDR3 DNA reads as TGTGCCAGCAGCAAAGGGGGGGCGGGCGCGAGAAACACCATATATTTT. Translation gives CASSKGGAGARNTIYF.